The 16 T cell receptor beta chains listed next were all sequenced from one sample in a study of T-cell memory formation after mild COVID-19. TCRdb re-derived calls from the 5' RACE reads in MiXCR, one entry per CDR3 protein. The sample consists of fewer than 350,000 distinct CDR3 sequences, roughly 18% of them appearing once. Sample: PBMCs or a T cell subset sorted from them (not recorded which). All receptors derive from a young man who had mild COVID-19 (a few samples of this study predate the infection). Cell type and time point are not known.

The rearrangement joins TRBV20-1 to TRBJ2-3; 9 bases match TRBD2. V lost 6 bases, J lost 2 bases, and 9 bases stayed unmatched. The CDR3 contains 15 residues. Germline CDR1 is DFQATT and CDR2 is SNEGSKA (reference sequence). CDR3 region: CSARGGSGSTDTQYF. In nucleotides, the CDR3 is TGCAGTGCGCGGGGGGGCTCGGGTTCCACAGATACGCAGTATTTT.

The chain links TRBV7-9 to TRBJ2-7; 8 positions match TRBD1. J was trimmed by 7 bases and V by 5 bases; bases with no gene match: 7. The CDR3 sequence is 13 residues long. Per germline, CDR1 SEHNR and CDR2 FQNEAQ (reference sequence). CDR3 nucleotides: TGTGCCAGCAGCGTGGGACAGGCGAGGGAGCAGTACGTC. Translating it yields CASSVGQAREQYV.

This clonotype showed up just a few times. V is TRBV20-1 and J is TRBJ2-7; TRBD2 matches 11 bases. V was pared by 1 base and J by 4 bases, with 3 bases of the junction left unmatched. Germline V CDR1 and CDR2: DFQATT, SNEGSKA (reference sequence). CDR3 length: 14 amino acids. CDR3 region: CSARAGLADYEQYF. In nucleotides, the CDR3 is TGCAGTGCTAGAGCGGGACTAGCGGATTACGAGCAGTACTTC.

CDR3 sequence (DNA): TGTGCCAGCAGCTTAGGGGGGACGCTGGGGACCCAGTACTTC. It is translated as CASSLGGTLGTQYF. V usage is TRBV7-9 and J usage is TRBJ2-5; the D gene could be TRBD1 or TRBD2 (5 bases each). The CDR3 is 14 amino acids. V lost 1 base and J 7 bases, leaving 13 bases between the germline ends. CDR1 SEHNR and CDR2 FQNEAQ come from the germline V gene (reference sequence).

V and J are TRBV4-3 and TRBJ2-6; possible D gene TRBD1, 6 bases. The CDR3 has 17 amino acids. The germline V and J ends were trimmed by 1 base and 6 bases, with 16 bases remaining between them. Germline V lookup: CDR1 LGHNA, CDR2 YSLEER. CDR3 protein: CASSQAEGGYVANVLTF. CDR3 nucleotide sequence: TGCGCCAGCAGCCAAGCGGAAGGGGGATATGTGGCCAACGTCCTGACTTTC.

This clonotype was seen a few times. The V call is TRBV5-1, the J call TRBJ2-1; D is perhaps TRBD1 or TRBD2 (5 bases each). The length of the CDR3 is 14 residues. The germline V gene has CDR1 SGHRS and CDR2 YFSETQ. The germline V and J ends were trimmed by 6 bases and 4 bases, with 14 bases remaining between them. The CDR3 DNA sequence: TGCGCCAGCAAAGCGCCTGAGGGGTACAATGAGCAGTTCTTC. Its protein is CASKAPEGYNEQFF.

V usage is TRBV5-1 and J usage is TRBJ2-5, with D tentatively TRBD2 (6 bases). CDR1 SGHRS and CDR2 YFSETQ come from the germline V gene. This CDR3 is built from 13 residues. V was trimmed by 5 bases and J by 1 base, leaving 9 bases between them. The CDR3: CASRPGSQETQYF. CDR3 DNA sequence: TGCGCCAGCAGACCCGGGAGCCAAGAGACCCAGTACTTC.

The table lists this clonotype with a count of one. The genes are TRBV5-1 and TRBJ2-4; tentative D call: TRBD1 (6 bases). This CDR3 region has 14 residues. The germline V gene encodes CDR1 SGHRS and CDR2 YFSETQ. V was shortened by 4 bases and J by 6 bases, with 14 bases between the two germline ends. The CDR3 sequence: CASSPPGVINIQYF. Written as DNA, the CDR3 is TGCGCCAGCAGCCCACCAGGGGTGATAAACATTCAGTACTTC.

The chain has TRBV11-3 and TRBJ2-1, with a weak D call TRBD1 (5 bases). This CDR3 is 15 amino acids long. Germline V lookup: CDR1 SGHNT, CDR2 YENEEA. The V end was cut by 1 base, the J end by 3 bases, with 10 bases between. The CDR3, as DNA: TGTGCCAGCAGCTTAGTACAGGTTATCTACAATGAGCAGTTCTTC. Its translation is CASSLVQVIYNEQFF. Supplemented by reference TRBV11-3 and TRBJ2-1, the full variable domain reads EAGVVQSPRYKIIEKKQPVAFWCNPISGHNTLYWYLQNLGQGPELLIRYENEEAVDDSQLPKDRFSAERLKGVDSTLKIQPAELGDSAVYLCASSLVQVIYNEQFFGPGTRLTVL.

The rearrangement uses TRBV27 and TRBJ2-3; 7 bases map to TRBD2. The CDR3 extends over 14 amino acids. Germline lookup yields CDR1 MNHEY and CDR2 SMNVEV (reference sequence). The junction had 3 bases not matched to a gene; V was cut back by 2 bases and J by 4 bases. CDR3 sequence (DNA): TGTGCCAGCAGTTTAGTACTAGCGTCAGATACGCAGTATTTT. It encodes CASSLVLASDTQYF.

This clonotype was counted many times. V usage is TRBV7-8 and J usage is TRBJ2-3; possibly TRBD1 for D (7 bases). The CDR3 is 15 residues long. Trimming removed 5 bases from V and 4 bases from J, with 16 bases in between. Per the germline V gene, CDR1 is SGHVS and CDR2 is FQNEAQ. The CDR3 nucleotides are TGTGCCAGCAGCCCTGCAGGGGGGTGGGCAGATACGCAGTATTTT. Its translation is CASSPAGGWADTQYF.

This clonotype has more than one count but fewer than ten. CDR3 loop: CASSQVSGSSVYTF. In DNA form, the CDR3 reads TGCGCCAGCAGCCAAGTTTCCGGGTCGAGTGTCTACACCTTC. V and J are TRBV4-3 and TRBJ1-2; no clear D gene. Deletions cut 1 base from V and 10 bases from J, with 16 bases between. The CDR3 consists of 14 residues. Germline-derived CDR1 and CDR2 are LGHNA and YSLEER.

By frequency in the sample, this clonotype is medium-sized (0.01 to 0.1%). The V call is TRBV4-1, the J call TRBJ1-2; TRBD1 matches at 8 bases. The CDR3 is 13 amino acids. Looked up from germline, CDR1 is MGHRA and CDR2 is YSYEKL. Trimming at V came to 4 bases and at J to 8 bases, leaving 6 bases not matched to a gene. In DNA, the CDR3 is TGCGCCAGCAGCCGCGACAGGGGTGACGGCTACACCTTC. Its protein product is CASSRDRGDGYTF.

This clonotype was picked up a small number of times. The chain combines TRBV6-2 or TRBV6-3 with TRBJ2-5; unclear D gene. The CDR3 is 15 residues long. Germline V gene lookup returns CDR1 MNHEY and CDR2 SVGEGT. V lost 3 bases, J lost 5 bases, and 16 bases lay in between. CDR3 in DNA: TGTGCCAGCAGTTATCCGGTCTATCGTGGCGAGACCCAGTACTTC. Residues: CASSYPVYRGETQYF.

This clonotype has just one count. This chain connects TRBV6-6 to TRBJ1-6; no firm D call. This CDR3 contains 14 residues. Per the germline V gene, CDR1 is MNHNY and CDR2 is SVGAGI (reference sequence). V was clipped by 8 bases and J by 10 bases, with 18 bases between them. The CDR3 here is CASRLGIVGSPLHF. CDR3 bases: TGTGCCAGCCGGTTGGGTATCGTTGGGTCACCCCTCCACTTT.

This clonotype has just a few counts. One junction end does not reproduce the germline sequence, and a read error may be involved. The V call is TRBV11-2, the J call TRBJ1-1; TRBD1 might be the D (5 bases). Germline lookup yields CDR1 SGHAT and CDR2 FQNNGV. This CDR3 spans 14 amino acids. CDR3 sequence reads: CASSFAGTDTEAFF. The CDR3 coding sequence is TGTGCCAGCAGCTTTGCCGGGACGGACACCGAAGCTTTCTTT.